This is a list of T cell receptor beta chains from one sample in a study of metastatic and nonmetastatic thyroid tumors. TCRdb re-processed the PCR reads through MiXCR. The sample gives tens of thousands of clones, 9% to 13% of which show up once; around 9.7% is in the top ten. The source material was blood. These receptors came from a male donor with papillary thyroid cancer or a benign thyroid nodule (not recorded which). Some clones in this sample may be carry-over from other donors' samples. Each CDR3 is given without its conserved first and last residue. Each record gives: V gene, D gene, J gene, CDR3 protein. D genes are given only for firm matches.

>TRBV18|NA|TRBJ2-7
ASSPLGSPYEQY
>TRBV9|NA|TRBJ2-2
ASGWGANTGELF
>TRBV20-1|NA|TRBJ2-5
SAKQGQDTQY
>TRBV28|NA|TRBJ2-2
ASATGGADTGELF
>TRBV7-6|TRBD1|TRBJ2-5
ASSPTGLASPETQY
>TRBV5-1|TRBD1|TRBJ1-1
ASSDIGTVGIGEAF
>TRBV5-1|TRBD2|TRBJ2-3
ASSETSGRPVGDTQY
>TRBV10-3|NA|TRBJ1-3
AISIDSWLTGNTIY
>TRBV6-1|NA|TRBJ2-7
ASREGLFPGYEQY
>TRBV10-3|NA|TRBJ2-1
AISPGRRGRDEQF
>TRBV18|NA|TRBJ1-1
ASSIGTGTEAF
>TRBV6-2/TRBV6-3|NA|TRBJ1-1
ASRYSIQGFNTEAF
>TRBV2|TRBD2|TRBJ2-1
ASSAHGGDNEQF
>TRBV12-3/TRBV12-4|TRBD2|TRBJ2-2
ASSLAGVPGELF